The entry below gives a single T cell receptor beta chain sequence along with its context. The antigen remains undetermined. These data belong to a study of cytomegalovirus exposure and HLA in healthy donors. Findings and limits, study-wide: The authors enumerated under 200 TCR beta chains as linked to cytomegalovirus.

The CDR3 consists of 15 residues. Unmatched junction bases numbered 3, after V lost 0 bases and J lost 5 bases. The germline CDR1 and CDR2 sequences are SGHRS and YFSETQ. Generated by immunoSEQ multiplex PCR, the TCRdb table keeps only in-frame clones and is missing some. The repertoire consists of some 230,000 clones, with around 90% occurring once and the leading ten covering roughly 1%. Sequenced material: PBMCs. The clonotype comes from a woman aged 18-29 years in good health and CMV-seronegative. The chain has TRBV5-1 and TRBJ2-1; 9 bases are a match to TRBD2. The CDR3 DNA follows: TGCGCCAGCAGCTTGGTTACTAGCGGGCACAATGAGCAGTTCTTC. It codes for CASSLVTSGHNEQFF.